This is a list of T cell receptor beta chains from one sample in a study of STAT3 mutations in large granular lymphocyte leukemia. Measured with immunoSEQ multiplex PCR; TCRdb has only the in-frame clones, and not every one. The data contain 30,000 to 40,000 clones, roughly 86% of them singletons. The sample was peripheral blood mononuclear cells. These receptors originate from a man in his sixties with T-cell large granular lymphocyte leukemia. Some clones in this sample may be carry-over from other donors' samples. CDR3s include the opening cysteine and the closing phenylalanine or tryptophan. D genes are given only for firm matches. Size tells how often a clone was seen (once, few, many) or the class of an expanded clone, and some rows leave it out.

>TRBV5-4|NA|TRBJ2-7|NA
CASSSYRGGTYEQYF
TGTGCCAGCAGCTCTTACAGGGGGGGTACCTACGAGCAGTACTTC
>TRBV5-1|TRBD1|TRBJ2-1|NA
CASSLAGQGAREQFF
TGCGCCAGCAGCTTGGCCGGACAGGGGGCGAGAGAGCAGTTCTTC
>TRBV5-1|NA|TRBJ1-5|NA
CASSPPWVGNQPQHF
TGCGCCAGCAGCCCCCCCTGGGTCGGCAATCAGCCCCAGCATTTT
>TRBV18|NA|TRBJ2-7|few
CASSPGGLNYEQYF
TGTGCCAGCTCACCAGGGGGCCTTAACTACGAGCAGTACTTC
>TRBV23-1|NA|TRBJ1-5|NA
CASSQSQSNQPQHF
TGCGCCAGCAGTCAATCGCAGTCCAATCAGCCCCAGCATTTT
>TRBV18|NA|TRBJ2-1|NA
CASSPGTSQADEQFF
TGTGCCAGCTCACCTGGGACCTCCCAGGCGGATGAGCAGTTCTTC
>TRBV7-9|NA|TRBJ2-7|NA
CASSLGGTSYEQYF
TGTGCCAGCAGCCTAGGGGGAACCAGCTACGAGCAGTACTTC
>TRBV11-3|NA|TRBJ2-7|once
CASSLGQSYEQYF
TGTGCCAGCAGCTTAGGGCAGTCCTACGAGCAGTACTTC
>TRBV7-3|NA|TRBJ2-3|NA
CASSLVSGSTDTQYF
TGTGCCAGCAGCTTGGTAAGCGGCAGCACAGATACGCAGTATTTT
>TRBV5-6|NA|TRBJ2-7|NA
CASSYDRSYEQYF
TGTGCCAGCAGCTACGACAGGTCCTACGAGCAGTACTTC
>TRBV10-2|NA|TRBJ1-3|NA
CASSDPRLSGNTIYF
TGCGCCAGCAGTGACCCGAGGCTCTCTGGAAACACCATATATTTT
>TRBV4-2|NA|TRBJ1-1|once
CASSHPPHVSNRIGTEAFF
TGTGCCAGCAGCCATCCTCCCCATGTATCGAACAGGATAGGCACTGAAGCTTTCTTT
>TRBV5-1|NA|TRBJ2-7|NA
CASSLAAGREYEQYF
TGCGCCAGCAGCTTGGCGGCAGGCCGAGAGTACGAGCAGTACTTC
>TRBV5-6|NA|TRBJ2-7|NA
CASSFRDGTYEQYF
TGTGCCAGCAGCTTCCGGGACGGCACCTACGAGCAGTACTTC
>TRBV29-1|NA|TRBJ2-7|NA
CSVYSGGEQYF
TGCAGTGTCTACTCAGGTGGCGAGCAGTACTTC
>TRBV4-1|NA|TRBJ2-1|NA
CASRGNEQFF
TGCGCCAGCAGGGGAAATGAGCAGTTCTTC
>TRBV7-2|NA|TRBJ2-1|NA
CASTPSGVSYNEQFF
TGTGCCAGCACCCCTTCCGGGGTTTCCTACAATGAGCAGTTCTTC
>TRBV5-6|NA|TRBJ1-1|once
CASSVPGGDNPEAFF
TGTGCCAGCAGCGTACCCGGGGGCGACAACCCTGAAGCTTTCTTT
>TRBV7-2|TRBD2|TRBJ2-1|NA
CASSSLAGGPFF
TGTGCCAGCAGCTCTCTAGCGGGAGGGCCCTTCTTC
>TRBV19|TRBD1|TRBJ1-4|NA
CASRGTGRRTNEKLFF
TGTGCCAGTAGAGGGACAGGGAGAAGGACTAATGAAAAACTGTTTTTT
>TRBV11-1|NA|TRBJ1-3|NA
CASRSTRPGNTIYF
TGTGCCAGCAGATCCACAAGACCTGGAAACACCATATATTTT
>TRBV11-1|NA|TRBJ2-7|NA
CASNGGTQSSYEQYF
TGTGCCAGTAATGGGGGTACACAGTCCTCCTACGAGCAGTACTTC
>TRBV18|TRBD1|TRBJ2-6|once
CASSPRKVTGTPGANVLTF
TGTGCCAGCTCACCCCGTAAAGTGACAGGGACGCCTGGGGCCAACGTCCTGACTTTC
>TRBV5-1|TRBD2|TRBJ2-7|NA
CASSLGGEGNEQYF
TGCGCCAGCAGCTTGGGAGGGGAGGGAAACGAGCAGTACTTC
>TRBV6-1|NA|TRBJ2-3|NA
CASINTVSTDTQYF
TGTGCCAGCATCAACACCGTCAGCACAGATACGCAGTATTTT
>TRBV28|TRBD1|TRBJ2-7|NA
CASSTPPGQGGNEQYF
TGTGCCAGCAGTACGCCCCCGGGACAGGGGGGGAACGAGCAGTACTTC
>TRBV18|TRBD1|TRBJ1-3|NA
CASSPLAGTGAGNTIYF
TGTGCCAGCTCACCACTGGCGGGGACAGGGGCTGGAAACACCATATATTTT
>TRBV5-1|NA|TRBJ2-2|NA
CASSEDGNTGELFF
TGCGCCAGCAGCGAAGACGGGAACACCGGGGAGCTGTTTTTT
>TRBV28|NA|TRBJ2-6|NA
CASSPTGNTGANVLTF
TGTGCCAGCAGCCCCACAGGCAACACTGGGGCCAACGTCCTGACTTTC
>TRBV5-1|TRBD2|TRBJ2-3|NA
CASSLDPLGTRKGDTQYF
TGCGCCAGCAGCTTGGATCCACTTGGGACTAGAAAGGGGGATACGCAGTATTTT
>TRBV5-6|NA|TRBJ2-1|NA
CASSLEGTQYNEQFF
TGTGCCAGCAGCTTGGAGGGGACCCAGTACAATGAGCAGTTCTTC
>TRBV5-6|NA|TRBJ2-1|NA
CASSLSPLAAEQFF
TGTGCCAGCAGCTTGTCTCCGTTAGCGGCCGAGCAGTTCTTC
>TRBV18|NA|TRBJ2-1|NA
CASSPARAEQFF
TGTGCCAGCTCACCGGCCCGGGCGGAGCAGTTCTTC
>TRBV5-1|TRBD1|TRBJ2-7|NA
CASRPGTGGYEQYF
TGCGCCAGCAGACCCGGGACAGGGGGTTACGAGCAGTACTTC
>TRBV18|NA|TRBJ2-1|NA
CASSPPTRVPFF
TGTGCCAGCTCACCACCGACTAGAGTTCCGTTCTTC
>TRBV27|TRBD1|TRBJ2-7|NA
CASALTGTGGYEQYF
TGTGCCAGCGCCCTCACCGGGACAGGGGGTTACGAGCAGTACTTC
>TRBV28|TRBD1|TRBJ2-1|NA
CASSWDRVTNEQFF
TGTGCCAGCAGCTGGGACAGGGTAACAAATGAGCAGTTCTTC
>TRBV7-6|NA|TRBJ2-7|NA
CASSLAAPNGFSEQYF
TGTGCCAGCAGCTTAGCCGCGCCTAATGGTTTTAGCGAGCAGTACTTC
>TRBV30|NA|TRBJ1-4|NA
CAWMLGEKLFF
TGTGCCTGGATGTTGGGTGAAAAACTGTTTTTT
>TRBV2|NA|TRBJ1-5|NA
CASSYGQPNSNQPQHF
TGTGCCAGCAGTTACGGACAGCCAAATAGCAATCAGCCCCAGCATTTT
>TRBV27|NA|TRBJ1-1|NA
CASSSPFLNTEAFF
TGTGCCAGCAGTTCACCTTTCCTGAACACTGAAGCTTTCTTT
>TRBV28|NA|TRBJ2-2|NA
CASTPWEDRNPNTGELFF
TGTGCCAGCACCCCCTGGGAGGACCGTAATCCGAACACCGGGGAGCTGTTTTTT
>TRBV18|NA|TRBJ2-5|NA
CASSPEPSTQYF
TGTGCCAGCTCACCTGAACCGAGCACCCAGTACTTC
>TRBV5-1|TRBD1|TRBJ2-7|NA
CASSLVTGGASEQYF
TGCGCCAGCAGCTTGGTGACAGGGGGCGCGTCCGAGCAGTACTTC
>TRBV19|NA|TRBJ1-1|NA
CASSGGYTEAFF
TGTGCCAGTAGTGGGGGTTATACTGAAGCTTTCTTT
>TRBV12-5|NA|TRBJ1-5|NA
CASAHSLNQPQHF
TGTGCTAGTGCCCACAGTCTCAATCAGCCCCAGCATTTT
>TRBV11-2|NA|TRBJ1-1|few
CASSLVWGHRNTEAFF
TGTGCCAGCAGCTTAGTTTGGGGACACAGGAACACTGAAGCTTTCTTT
>TRBV6-1|NA|TRBJ2-2|few
CASSAGLTTGELFF
TGTGCCAGCAGTGCTGGACTGACCACCGGGGAGCTGTTTTTT
>TRBV18|NA|TRBJ2-7|NA
CASSPAAYEQYF
TGTGCCAGCTCACCGGCTGCATACGAGCAGTACTTC
>TRBV7-3|NA|TRBJ2-3|NA
CASSPTQVGGTDTQYF
TGTGCCAGCAGCCCCACCCAGGTGGGGGGCACAGATACGCAGTATTTT
>TRBV30|NA|TRBJ2-3|NA
CAWSVGTDTQYF
TGTGCCTGGAGTGTTGGGACAGATACGCAGTATTTT
>TRBV6-5|NA|TRBJ2-2|NA
CASSYYGRNTGELFF
TGTGCCAGCAGTTACTATGGCCGAAACACCGGGGAGCTGTTTTTT
>TRBV5-6|NA|TRBJ2-4|NA
CASSLLGEYVENIQYF
TGTGCCAGCAGCTTGTTGGGGGAGTATGTTGAAAACATTCAGTACTTC